This T cell receptor (beta chain) was captured by sequencing in a study of T cell responses to AZD1222 COVID-19 vaccine. Regarding the study as a whole: Spike-specific TCR breadth and depth went up after people got two AZD1222 doses. Spike was spanned by vaccine-associated CD4 TCRs, which were dominant at 160-218 and 743-854. White British ancestry dominated among donors, who included more females, and clonal diversity was possibly underestimated.

The protocol was immunoSEQ multiplex PCR, while the TCRdb copy is restricted to in-frame clones and leaves out a portion. The table records fewer than 150,000 clones, 80% to 90% of them present only once. Trimming took 3 bases from V and 0 from J, leaving 12 bases between them. This CDR3 has 15 residues. Per germline, CDR1 LNHDA and CDR2 SQIVND (reference sequence). Worth noting for this clone: The antigen is unknown.

The chain recombines TRBV19 with TRBJ2-7; D is uncertain. The TCR was taken from an adult who received the AZD1222 COVID-19 vaccine. Sequenced here: peripheral blood, sampled 28 days after the second AZD1222 dose. The CDR3 is CASSIPAASSYEQYF. For the CDR3, the DNA is TGTGCCAGTAGTATCCCAGCAGCTAGCTCCTACGAGCAGTACTTC. Variable domain in full (rest from reference TRBV19 and TRBJ2-7): DGGITQSPKYLFRKEGQNVTLSCEQNLNHDAMYWYRQDPGQGLRLIYYSQIVNDFQKGDIAEGYSVSREKKESFPLTVTSAQKNPTAFYLCASSIPAASSYEQYFGPGTRLTVT.